Presented here are 19 T cell receptor beta chains from one specimen sequenced in a study of shared clonotypes between healthy human individuals. Measured with immunoSEQ multiplex PCR; TCRdb has only the in-frame clones, and not every one. This table has roughly 1,600,000 clones, approximately 98.5% appearing once. The specimen was naive CD4+ T cells sorted from blood. Sample subset: CD45RA+ positively selected. Source of these receptors: a man aged 25-40 years in good health.

In nucleotides, the CDR3 is TGTGCCACCTCGGGACAGAGCACAGATACGCAGTATTTT. Translated: CATSGQSTDTQYF. The J gene is TRBJ2-3, the V gene TRBV7-9; TRBD1 matches at 7 bases. Germline V CDR1 and CDR2: SEHNR, FQNEAQ (reference sequence). The length of the CDR3 is 13 residues. Trimming took 10 bases from V and 0 from J; bases not matched to a gene: 4.

The V call is TRBV27, the J call TRBJ2-3; weak D call: TRBD1 (7 bases). Germline-derived CDR1 and CDR2 are MNHEY and SMNVEV (reference sequence). Trimming took off 1 base at V and 4 bases at J, with 15 bases between the two ends. The CDR3 has 16 residues. DNA of the CDR3: TGTGCCAGCAGTTTATTTCCAGGGGGGAGGCCAGATACGCAGTATTTT. Residues: CASSLFPGGRPDTQYF.

The rearrangement links TRBV11-2 to TRBJ1-4; 8 bases are shared with TRBD1. CDR3 length: 19 residues. J lost 5 bases, V lost 4 bases, and 18 bases had no gene match. Germline V gene data show CDR1 as SGHAT and CDR2 as FQNNGV. Here the CDR3 DNA reads TGTGCCAGCAGCTGGTCCTGGGGCACAACCGGGACAGGCAATGAAAAACTGTTTTTT. Amino acids: CASSWSWGTTGTGNEKLFF.

The chain is built from TRBV7-9 and TRBJ2-7; the D gene is possibly TRBD2 (6 bases). The CDR3 runs to 12 residues. From germline, CDR1 is SEHNR and CDR2 FQNEAQ (reference sequence). The ends were cut back, 5 bases at V and 9 bases at J, with 14 bases in the middle. DNA of the CDR3: TGTGCCAGCAGCAACGACCTGGGGGGGCAGTACTTC. It codes for CASSNDLGGQYF.

The rearrangement joins TRBV4-3 to TRBJ1-3, with D unresolved. The length of the CDR3 is 15 residues. V lost 4 bases, J lost 0 bases, and 10 bases lay in between. Per germline, CDR1 LGHNA and CDR2 YSLEER. This CDR3 is CASSRAGDSGNTIYF. The DNA of the CDR3 is TGCGCCAGCAGCCGAGCTGGGGACTCTGGAAACACCATATATTTT.

The chain links TRBV15 to TRBJ1-2; a possible D gene is TRBD1 (6 bases). V was clipped by 1 base and J by 6 bases, with 15 bases between them. The CDR3 extends over 15 amino acids. CDR1 and CDR2 from the germline V gene are LNHNV and YYDKDF (reference sequence). CDR3 nucleotides: TGTGCCACCAGCAGAGGTCCTCGGACAGAGCATGGCTACACCTTC. Protein: CATSRGPRTEHGYTF.

The rearrangement joins TRBV28 to TRBJ2-7; 10 nucleotides align to TRBD1. The V gene's germline CDR1 is MDHEN and CDR2 SYDVKM. Trimming took 6 bases from V and 3 from J; bases not matched to a gene: 8. The CDR3 has 15 amino acids. CDR3 protein: CASRPRTGGVYEQYF. CDR3 nucleotides: TGTGCCAGCAGACCTCGGACAGGGGGGGTCTACGAGCAGTACTTC.

The V gene is TRBV5-5, the J gene TRBJ2-7, with a tentative D call TRBD2 (6 bases). The V gene lost 5 bases and the J gene lost 3 bases, with 12 bases spanning the gap. From germline, CDR1 is SGHKS and CDR2 YYEKEE (reference sequence). The CDR3 is 13 amino acids. This CDR3 reads CASRELAVYEQYF. The CDR3 region has the DNA TGTGCCAGCAGGGAACTAGCAGTCTACGAGCAGTACTTC.

The chain recombines TRBV19 with TRBJ1-5, with D tentatively TRBD1 (6 bases). Trimming shortened V by 2 bases and J by 7 bases, and 15 bases separated the two germline ends. Per germline, CDR1 LNHDA and CDR2 SQIVND (reference sequence). CDR3 length: 15 residues. CDR3 nucleotides: TGTGCCAGTAGTATACACCCAGGGGAGGACCAGCCCCAGCATTTT. It translates to CASSIHPGEDQPQHF.

This sequence joins TRBV4-3 and TRBJ2-6, with 8 bases aligning to TRBD2. The CDR3 has 17 residues. Germline trimming cut 0 bases from V and 2 bases from J; bases unmatched to any gene: 3. CDR1 LGHNA and CDR2 YSLEER come from the germline V gene. The CDR3 sequence: CASSQERGGAGANVLTF. The CDR3 bases are TGCGCCAGCAGCCAAGAACGGGGGGGCGCTGGGGCCAACGTCCTGACTTTC.

The V call is TRBV18, the J call TRBJ1-5; possibly TRBD1 for D (6 bases). CDR3 length: 14 amino acids. In germline, CDR1 is KGHSH, CDR2 LQKENI. V lost 3 bases and J lost 7, with 13 bases in between. CDR3 in amino acids: CASSPGRGSQPQHF. DNA for the CDR3: TGTGCCAGCTCACCGGGGAGGGGGAGCCAGCCCCAGCATTTT.

In the case of this clone: One end of the junction does not line up with germline, which may come from a read error. The chain carries TRBV7-7 and TRBJ2-2, with 7 bases aligning to TRBD2. This CDR3 spans 15 amino acids. The germline CDR1 and CDR2 sequences are SSHAT and FNYEAQ (reference sequence). CDR3 bases: TGTGCTAGCAGCTCCGCCCCCGGGGGGACCGGGGAGCTGTTTTTT. Its translation is CASSSAPGGTGELFF.

This sequence joins TRBV27 and TRBJ2-7; 10 bases line up with TRBD1. The CDR3 consists of 15 residues. V dropped 5 bases and J dropped 7; count of bases not matched to a gene: 11. Germline loops: CDR1 MNHEY, CDR2 SMNVEV (reference sequence). The CDR3 spells CASSLTGTGVGEQYF. The CDR3 nucleotides are TGTGCCAGCAGTCTCACCGGGACAGGGGTGGGTGAGCAGTACTTC.

This chain uses TRBV6-1 with TRBJ2-5; a weak D match, TRBD2 (6 bases). CDR1 and CDR2 (germline): MNHNS, SASEGT. The CDR3 runs to 15 residues. V was pared by 4 bases and J by 5 bases, with 17 bases between. CDR3 DNA sequence: TGTGCCAGCAGTGTTACAGGAGGGCAAGGGGAGACCCAGTACTTC. Translation gives CASSVTGGQGETQYF.

This clone occurred once. This chain uses TRBV28 with TRBJ2-1; 8 bases match TRBD2. With 2 bases clipped from V and 7 bases from J, the junction kept 16 bases outside the gene matches. CDR1 is MDHEN, CDR2 SYDVKM, per germline. This CDR3 has 18 amino acids. CDR3 in DNA: TGTGCCAGCAGTTTAGGGGGACTAGGGCTGGGCCGCAGGAATGAGCAGTTCTTC. This sequence encodes CASSLGGLGLGRRNEQFF.

V usage is TRBV9 and J usage is TRBJ2-7, with 9 bases identical to TRBD1. CDR1 and CDR2 (germline): SGDLS, YYNGEE. V shed 3 bases, J shed 3 bases, and the junction held 13 bases outside the gene matches. CDR3 length: 17 amino acids. The CDR3 region has the DNA TGTGCCAGCAGCGCGGGAACCGGGACAGGGCCTATCTACGAGCAGTACTTC. Protein sequence: CASSAGTGTGPIYEQYF.

The chain combines TRBV7-9 with TRBJ2-3; TRBD1 or TRBD2 may be the D gene (5 bases each). Germline CDR1 SEHNR, CDR2 FQNEAQ (reference sequence). The CDR3 runs to 17 residues. V was shortened by 5 bases and J by 2 bases, with 20 bases between the two germline ends. This CDR3 reads CASSEGSTRIPTDTQYF. CDR3 coding DNA: TGTGCCAGCAGCGAGGGGTCCACCCGAATCCCCACAGATACGCAGTATTTT.

The J gene is TRBJ2-1, the V gene TRBV27; TRBD2 matches 13 bases. The CDR3 covers 16 residues. V trimming: 3 bases; J trimming: 11 bases; junction bases outside the gene matches: 10. From germline, CDR1 is MNHEY and CDR2 SMNVEV (reference sequence). The CDR3 reads CASSLSTSGRTRKQFF. DNA of the CDR3: TGTGCCAGCAGTTTGTCGACTAGCGGGAGGACCCGCAAGCAGTTCTTC.

The V and J genes are TRBV19 and TRBJ2-2; 13 bases are shared with TRBD2. Germline assignment: CDR1 LNHDA and CDR2 SQIVND (reference sequence). The V gene end was trimmed by 10 bases and the J gene end by 2 bases; junction bases not matched to a gene: 7. The CDR3 is 16 amino acids. The DNA of the CDR3 is TGTGCCACCTCACTAGCGGGAGGGCCAAACACCGGGGAGCTGTTTTTT. It yields the protein CATSLAGGPNTGELFF.